Listed below are T cell receptor beta chains from one sample, sequenced in a study of T cell clonotyping in hematopoietic cell transplantation. Clones were read by immunoSEQ multiplex PCR, and TCRdb kept only the in-frame ones, dropping some. The sample records about 15,000 clones, 65% to 90% being singletons. This material consisted of PBMCs, taken 100 days after allogeneic stem cell transplant. The source of these receptors is a male patient between 50 and 60 years old who had an allogeneic stem cell transplant from an unrelated donor, so T cells may come from the graft donor. Some clones in this sample may be carry-over from other donors' samples. Both conserved end residues are part of each CDR3. A D gene is named only where the DNA matches it firmly. Expanded clones get a size class; other rows say once, few or many, or leave the size out.

>TRBJ2-1|TRBV5-4|.|.
CASSPDSDRLEQFF
TGTGCCAGCAGCCCGGACTCTGACAGGTTGGAGCAGTTCTTC
>TRBJ2-2|TRBV7-2|.|.
CASSPRTGSGGELFF
TGTGCCAGCAGCCCCCGGACTGGGTCCGGCGGGGAGCTGTTTTTT
>TRBJ1-1|TRBV6-1|.|TRBD1
CAGGGAGGMSEAFF
TGTGCCGGCGGAGGTGCAGGGGGCATGTCTGAAGCTTTCTTT
>TRBJ2-6|TRBV7-9|once|.
CASSGRALHASGANVLTF
TGTGCCAGCAGCGGACGGGCCCTGCATGCCTCTGGGGCCAACGTCCTGACTTTC
>TRBJ2-5|TRBV5-1|.|.
CASSLAQETQYF
TGCGCCAGCAGCTTGGCACAAGAGACCCAGTACTTC
>TRBJ2-3|TRBV7-8|.|TRBD2
CASRRLGLAGTDTQYF
TGTGCCAGCAGGCGACTTGGACTAGCGGGCACAGATACGCAGTATTTT
>TRBJ1-2|TRBV19|once|.
CASTTGQLAVGYTF
TGTGCCAGTACCACCGGACAGCTCGCTGTTGGCTACACCTTC
>TRBJ2-7|TRBV7-2|.|.
CASSLSRGISYEQYF
TGTGCCAGCAGCTTATCGCGGGGAATCTCCTACGAGCAGTACTTC
>TRBJ2-6|TRBV19|.|.
CASRDIFVSGANVLTF
TGTGCCAGCCGGGACATTTTCGTCTCTGGGGCCAACGTCCTGACTTTC
>TRBJ2-1|TRBV5-1|.|.
CASSFYSRSEQFF
TGCGCCAGCAGCTTTTACAGCCGCAGTGAGCAGTTCTTC
>TRBJ1-2|TRBV5-4|.|.
CASSAGSYGYTF
TGTGCCAGCAGCGCCGGGAGTTATGGCTACACCTTC
>TRBJ2-7|TRBV7-2|medium-sized|TRBD2
CASSFGGGYEQYF
TGTGCCAGCAGCTTTGGGGGGGGCTACGAGCAGTACTTC
>TRBJ2-7|TRBV7-2|.|.
CASSLVGSNYEQYF
TGTGCCAGCAGCTTAGTCGGTAGTAATTACGAGCAGTACTTC
>TRBJ2-2|TRBV30|.|TRBD1
CAWSVGGGGELFF
TGTGCCTGGAGTGTAGGGGGCGGCGGGGAGCTGTTTTTT
>TRBJ2-5|TRBV4-2|.|TRBD2
CASSPVTSLGGAIEETQYF
TGTGCCAGCAGCCCAGTAACGTCTCTCGGGGGGGCGATTGAAGAGACCCAGTACTTC
>TRBJ1-2|TRBV30|.|.
CAWRQIYGYTF
TGTGCCTGGCGGCAGATCTATGGCTACACCTTC
>TRBJ1-1|TRBV25-1|.|TRBD1
CASTETGGNTEAFF
TGTGCCAGCACCGAGACAGGGGGCAACACTGAAGCTTTCTTT
>TRBJ1-3|TRBV15|.|.
CATSRQASGNTIYF
TGTGCCACCAGCAGACAGGCCTCTGGAAACACCATATATTTT
>TRBJ2-2|TRBV5-6|.|.
CASSNGITGELFF
TGTGCCAGCAGCAATGGGATCACCGGGGAGCTGTTTTTT